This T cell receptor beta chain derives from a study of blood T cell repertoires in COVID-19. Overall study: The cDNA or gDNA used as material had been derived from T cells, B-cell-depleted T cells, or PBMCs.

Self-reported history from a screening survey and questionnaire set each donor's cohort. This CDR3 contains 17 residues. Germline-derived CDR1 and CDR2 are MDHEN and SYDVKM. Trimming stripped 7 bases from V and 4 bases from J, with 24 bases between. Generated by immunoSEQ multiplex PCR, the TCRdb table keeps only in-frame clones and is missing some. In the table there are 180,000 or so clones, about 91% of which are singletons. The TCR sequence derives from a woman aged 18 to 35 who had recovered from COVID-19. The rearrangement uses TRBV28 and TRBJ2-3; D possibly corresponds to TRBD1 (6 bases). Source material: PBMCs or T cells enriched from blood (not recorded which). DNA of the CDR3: TGTGCCAGCACCCCCCGGTTGCCCACTCACAGGGCAGATACGCAGTATTTT. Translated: CASTPRLPTHRADTQYF. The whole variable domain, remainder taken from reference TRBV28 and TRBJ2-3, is DVKVTQSSRYLVKRTGEKVFLECVQDMDHENMFWYRQDPGLGLRLIYFSYDVKMKEKGDIPEGYSVSREKKERFSLILESASTNQTSMYLCASTPRLPTHRADTQYFGPGTRLTVL.